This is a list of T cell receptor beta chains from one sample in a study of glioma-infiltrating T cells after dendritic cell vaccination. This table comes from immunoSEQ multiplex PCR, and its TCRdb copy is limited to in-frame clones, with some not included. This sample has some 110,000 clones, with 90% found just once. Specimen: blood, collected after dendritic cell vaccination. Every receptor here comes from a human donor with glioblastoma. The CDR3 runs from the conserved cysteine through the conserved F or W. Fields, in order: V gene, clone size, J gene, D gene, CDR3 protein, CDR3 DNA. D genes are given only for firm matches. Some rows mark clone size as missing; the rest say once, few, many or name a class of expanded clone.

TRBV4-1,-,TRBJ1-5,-,CASSQDGSGIQPQHF,TGCGCCAGCAGCCAAGATGGTTCGGGGATTCAGCCCCAGCATTTT
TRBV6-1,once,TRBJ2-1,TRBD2,CASRWLAGSYNEQFF,TGTGCCAGTCGGTGGCTAGCGGGCTCCTACAATGAGCAGTTCTTC
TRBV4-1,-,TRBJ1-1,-,CASKAGRARGNTEAFF,TGCGCCAGCAAAGCCGGACGGGCCAGGGGAAACACTGAAGCTTTCTTT
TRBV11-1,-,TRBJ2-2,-,CASSSGTPNTGELFF,TGTGCCAGCAGCAGCGGGACACCCAACACCGGGGAGCTGTTTTTT
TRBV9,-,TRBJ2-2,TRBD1,CASSVEGTVAGELFF,TGTGCCAGCAGCGTAGAGGGGACAGTGGCCGGGGAGCTGTTTTTT
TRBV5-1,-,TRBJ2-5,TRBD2,CASSRLAGETQYF,TGCGCCAGCAGCAGACTAGCGGGAGAGACCCAGTACTTC
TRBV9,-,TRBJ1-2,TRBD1,CASSIDRVDYGYTF,TGTGCCAGCAGCATTGACAGGGTTGACTATGGCTACACCTTC
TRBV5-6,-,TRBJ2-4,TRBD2,CASSFPSGGDIQYF,TGTGCCAGCAGCTTTCCTAGCGGGGGAGACATTCAGTACTTC
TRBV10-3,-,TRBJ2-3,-,CAIKPGASTDTQYF,TGTGCCATCAAGCCGGGAGCGAGCACAGATACGCAGTATTTT
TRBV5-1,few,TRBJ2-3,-,CASSLWRVDTQYF,TGCGCCAGCAGCCTCTGGAGGGTAGATACGCAGTATTTT
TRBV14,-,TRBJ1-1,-,CASSQAGYEAFF,TGTGCCAGCAGCCAAGCGGGTTATGAAGCTTTCTTT
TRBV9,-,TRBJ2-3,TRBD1,CASSPGQGWADTQYF,TGTGCCAGCAGCCCGGGACAGGGCTGGGCAGATACGCAGTATTTT
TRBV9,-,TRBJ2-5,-,CASSVAGGLPGETQYF,TGTGCCAGCAGCGTAGCGGGGGGCCTCCCAGGAGAGACCCAGTACTTC
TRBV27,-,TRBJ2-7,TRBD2,CASSSSQVGGGPSYEQYF,TGTGCCAGCAGTTCCTCGCAGGTGGGGGGAGGGCCCTCGTACGAGCAGTACTTC
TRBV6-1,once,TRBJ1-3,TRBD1,CASRSGQGGNTIYF,TGTGCCAGCAGATCGGGACAGGGAGGAAACACCATATATTTT
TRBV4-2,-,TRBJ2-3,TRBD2,CASSQEGLAGALGDTQYF,TGTGCCAGCAGCCAAGAGGGACTAGCGGGGGCGCTCGGAGATACGCAGTATTTT
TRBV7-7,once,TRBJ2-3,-,CASSLGGGASTDTQYF,TGTGCTAGCAGCTTAGGTGGCGGGGCTAGCACAGATACGCAGTATTTT
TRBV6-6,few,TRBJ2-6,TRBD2,CASLTSAGANVLTF,TGTGCCAGTCTGACTAGCGCTGGGGCCAACGTCCTGACTTTC
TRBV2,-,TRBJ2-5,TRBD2,CASGPGGGPQETQYF,TGTGCCAGCGGGCCAGGCGGGGGGCCCCAAGAGACCCAGTACTTC
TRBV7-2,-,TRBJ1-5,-,CASSLGGGGNQPQHF,TGTGCCAGCAGCTTAGGGGGGGGAGGCAATCAGCCCCAGCATTTT
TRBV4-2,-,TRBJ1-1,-,CASRPQTGSTEAFF,TGTGCCAGCAGACCGCAAACAGGGAGCACTGAAGCTTTCTTT
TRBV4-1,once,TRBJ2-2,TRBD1,CASSQVEVGTGGSSGELFF,TGCGCCAGCAGCCAAGTTGAAGTTGGGACAGGGGGATCTAGCGGGGAGCTGTTTTTT
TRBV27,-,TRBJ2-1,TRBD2,CASSDPGLGLNEQFF,TGTGCCAGCAGTGACCCGGGACTAGGATTAAATGAGCAGTTCTTC
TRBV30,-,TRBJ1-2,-,CAWRVGGPNYGYTF,TGTGCCTGGAGGGTAGGCGGGCCTAACTATGGCTACACCTTC
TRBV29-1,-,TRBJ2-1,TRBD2,CSVYLPSGYNEQFF,TGCAGCGTTTATTTGCCTAGCGGATACAATGAGCAGTTCTTC
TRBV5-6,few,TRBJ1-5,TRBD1,CASSTWTGRVYSNQPQHF,TGTGCCAGCAGTACCTGGACAGGGAGGGTTTATAGCAATCAGCCCCAGCATTTT
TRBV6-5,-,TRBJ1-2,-,CASSPQINGYTF,TGTGCCAGCAGTCCTCAGATCAATGGCTACACCTTC
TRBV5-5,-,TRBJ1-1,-,CASSQTGVNTEAFF,TGTGCCAGCAGCCAGACAGGAGTGAACACTGAAGCTTTCTTT
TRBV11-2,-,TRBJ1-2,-,CASSLDFRVGYTF,TGTGCCAGCAGCTTAGATTTTCGGGTTGGCTACACCTTC
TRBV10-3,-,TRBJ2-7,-,CAIRTQEGSEQYF,TGTGCCATCCGAACCCAAGAGGGTAGCGAGCAGTACTTC
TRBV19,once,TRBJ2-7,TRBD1,CASKDRGDSDEQYF,TGTGCCAGCAAGGACAGGGGGGATTCAGACGAGCAGTACTTC
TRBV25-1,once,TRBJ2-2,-,CASSEPGELTGELFF,TGTGCCAGCAGTGAACCCGGGGAACTCACCGGGGAGCTGTTTTTT
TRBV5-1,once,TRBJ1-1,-,CASSLDPGTGFTEAFF,TGCGCCAGCAGCTTGGACCCGGGCACAGGGTTTACTGAAGCTTTCTTT
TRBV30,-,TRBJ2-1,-,CAWAGMNEQFF,TGTGCCTGGGCAGGCATGAATGAGCAGTTCTTC
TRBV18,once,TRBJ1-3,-,CASSHQDSGNTIYF,TGTGCCAGCTCACATCAGGACTCTGGAAACACCATATATTTT
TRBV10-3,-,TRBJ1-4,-,CAISEGQTLNEKLFF,TGTGCCATCAGTGAGGGGCAAACACTTAATGAAAAACTGTTTTTT
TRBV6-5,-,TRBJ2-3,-,CASSPGGDTQYF,TGTGCCAGCAGCCCCGGAGGAGATACGCAGTATTTT
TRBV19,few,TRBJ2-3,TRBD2,CASSKTSGGAVGTDTQYF,TGTGCCAGTAGTAAGACTAGCGGGGGGGCGGTGGGCACAGATACGCAGTATTTT
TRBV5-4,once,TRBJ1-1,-,CASSPQRRDSNTEAFF,TGTGCCAGCAGCCCCCAACGACGGGATTCGAACACTGAAGCTTTCTTT
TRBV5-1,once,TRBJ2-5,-,CASSLGQGGETQYF,TGCGCCAGCAGCTTGGGGCAGGGCGGAGAGACCCAGTACTTC
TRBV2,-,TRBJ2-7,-,CASSVGRSQQYF,TGTGCCAGCAGTGTGGGCCGTTCACAGCAGTACTTC
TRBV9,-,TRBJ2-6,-,CASSVAGSGANVLTF,TGTGCCAGCAGCGTAGCAGGGTCTGGGGCCAACGTCCTGACTTTC
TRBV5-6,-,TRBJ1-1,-,CASSLVGQRFGGTEAFF,TGTGCCAGCAGCTTGGTTGGACAGCGGTTTGGAGGCACTGAAGCTTTCTTT
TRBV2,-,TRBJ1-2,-,CASSQALGARGYTF,TGTGCCAGCAGCCAAGCGCTGGGGGCGCGCGGCTACACCTTC
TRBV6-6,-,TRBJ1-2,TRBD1,CASSEPGQGNYGYTF,TGTGCCAGCAGTGAGCCGGGACAGGGGAACTATGGCTACACCTTC